The 17 T cell receptor beta chains reported below all come from one sample, sequenced in a study of shared clonotypes between healthy human individuals. The table came from immunoSEQ multiplex PCR; TCRdb's copy has only in-frame clones and leaves some out. This repertoire shows 2.3 million or so clones, over 85% found once; its top ten account for 0.3% to 0.4%. Material: naive CD4+ T cells from PBMCs. The subset here: CD45RA+ positively selected. The receptors here all came from a man aged 18 to 30 in good health. Some clones in this sample may be carry-over from other donors' samples.

The J gene is TRBJ2-1, the V gene TRBV7-2, with TRBD1 matching over 11 bases. Germline loops: CDR1 SGHTA, CDR2 FQGNSA. The CDR3 is 15 amino acids. Germline trimming cut 4 bases from V and 5 bases from J; bases unmatched to any gene: 4. CDR3 residues: CASSWDRGTDNEQFF. The DNA of the CDR3 is TGTGCCAGCAGCTGGGACAGGGGGACTGACAATGAGCAGTTCTTC.

This clone was seen once. CDR3 nucleotides: TGTGCCAGCAGATCCGGGACAGGGGAGGAAAAACTGTTTTTT. It codes for CASRSGTGEEKLFF. V gene TRBV7-8 combines with J gene TRBJ1-4, with 10 bases aligning to TRBD1. CDR3 length equals 14 residues. CDR1 and CDR2 from the germline V gene are SGHVS and FQNEAQ. The V segment lost 6 bases and the J segment 8 bases; nucleotides outside the gene matches: 6.

DNA of the CDR3: TGTGCCAGCAAAGGTAGTGCAGGGGCGGGACGAAATGAGCAGTTCTTC. Amino acids: CASKGSAGAGRNEQFF. The chain is built from TRBV6-4 and TRBJ2-1, with D perhaps being TRBD1 or TRBD2 (6 bases each). This CDR3 is built from 16 residues. V dropped 7 bases and J dropped 7 bases, with 23 bases sitting between them. Germline V gene data show CDR1 as MRHNA and CDR2 as SNTAGT.

The rearrangement joins TRBV5-1 to TRBJ2-2; possibly TRBD1 for D (5 bases). This CDR3 contains 15 residues. Germline-derived CDR1 and CDR2 are SGHRS and YFSETQ. V gave up 0 bases and J gave up 5 bases, with 11 bases separating them. The CDR3 sequence is CASSLGPAGTGELFF. DNA for the CDR3: TGCGCCAGCAGCTTGGGTCCGGCAGGGACCGGGGAGCTGTTTTTT.

The chain carries TRBV9 and TRBJ1-1; D not certain. Deletions cut 3 bases from V and 1 base from J, with 10 bases between. The length of the CDR3 is 14 residues. The germline gives CDR1 SGDLS, CDR2 YYNGEE. DNA of the CDR3: TGTGCCAGCAGCGAGCCTCCAGCGAACACTGAAGCTTTCTTT. Translating gives CASSEPPANTEAFF.

The chain recombines TRBV5-1 with TRBJ2-2; 7 bases are a match to TRBD1. V was clipped by 4 bases and J by 0 bases; unmatched bases: 9. Per germline, CDR1 SGHRS and CDR2 YFSETQ. The CDR3 loop spans 17 amino acids. CDR3 amino acids: CASSIFQGVANTGELFF. For the CDR3, the DNA is TGCGCCAGCAGCATATTCCAGGGGGTCGCGAACACCGGGGAGCTGTTTTTT.

V and J are TRBV28 and TRBJ2-5; a possible D gene is TRBD1 (6 bases). V lost 5 bases and J 5 bases, leaving 18 bases between the germline ends. CDR3 size: 15 residues. Germline assignment: CDR1 MDHEN and CDR2 SYDVKM. CDR3 residues: CASSGPGAGEETQYF. CDR3 DNA sequence: TGTGCCAGCAGTGGTCCAGGGGCAGGTGAGGAGACCCAGTACTTC.

This clone was counted once. The chain carries TRBV5-1 and TRBJ1-1; D unresolved. Deletions cut 4 bases from V and 5 bases from J, with 15 bases between. Germline values: CDR1 SGHRS, CDR2 YFSETQ. The CDR3 sequence is 14 residues long. The CDR3 spells CASSLDGTQTEAFF. The CDR3 DNA reads as TGCGCCAGCAGCCTGGACGGTACGCAAACTGAAGCTTTCTTT.

The CDR3 DNA is TGTGCCAGCAGATCATCCGGGACAGGGATCCTCGATGGCTACACCTTC. Translated, it gives CASRSSGTGILDGYTF. The genes are TRBV28 and TRBJ1-2, with 9 bases lining up with TRBD1. Germline CDR1 reads MDHEN; CDR2 reads SYDVKM. Trimming took 6 bases from V and 6 from J; bases not matched to a gene: 14. The CDR3 runs 16 residues.

V is TRBV5-1 and J is TRBJ2-2; possibly TRBD1 for D (6 bases). Trimming removed 4 bases from V and 8 bases from J, with 21 bases in between. Germline assignment: CDR1 SGHRS and CDR2 YFSETQ. The CDR3 is 16 residues long. The CDR3 protein is CASSQQGPPSEGELFF. CDR3 nucleotides: TGCGCCAGCAGCCAACAGGGACCGCCGTCGGAAGGGGAGCTGTTTTTT.

The chain couples TRBV7-9 to TRBJ2-6, with 7 bases identical to TRBD2. V shed 5 bases, J shed 0 bases, and the junction held 4 bases outside the gene matches. The CDR3 is 16 amino acids. The germline V gene has CDR1 SEHNR and CDR2 FQNEAQ (reference sequence). As DNA, the CDR3 is TGTGCCAGCAGCCCTCCGGGGGGCTCTGGGGCCAACGTCCTGACTTTC. Amino acid sequence: CASSPPGGSGANVLTF. Looking up the rest from reference TRBV7-9 and TRBJ2-6 gives the full variable domain: DTGVSQNPRHKITKRGQNVTFRCDPISEHNRLYWYRQTLGQGPEFLTYFQNEAQLEKSRLLSDRFSAERPKGSFSTLEIQRTEQGDSAMYLCASSPPGGSGANVLTFGAGSRLTVL.

The chain links TRBV11-3 to TRBJ2-3; D gene ambiguous. The CDR3 spans 12 residues. Trimming pared 5 bases from V and 0 bases from J, leaving 3 bases between. The germline gives CDR1 SGHNT, CDR2 YENEEA. Here the CDR3 DNA reads TGTGCCAGCAGCGAGAGCACAGATACGCAGTATTTT. It yields the protein CASSESTDTQYF.

The CDR3: CASSGSRGLHPEKLFF. In nucleotides, the CDR3 is TGTGCCAGCAGTGGAAGCAGGGGGCTCCATCCCGAAAAACTGTTTTTT. This chain links TRBV2 with TRBJ1-4; 8 bases are shared with TRBD1. The ends lost 4 bases at V and 8 bases at J; junction bases unmatched: 12. The CDR3 sequence is 16 residues long. Germline V lookup: CDR1 SNHLY, CDR2 FYNNEI.

J is TRBJ2-1 and V is TRBV18, with D maybe TRBD2 (6 bases). Trimming cost V 3 bases and J 3 bases, with 21 bases left between them. The CDR3 is 18 amino acids. Germline CDR1 reads KGHSH; CDR2 reads LQKENI. The chain's CDR3 is CASSPLLPKGRGYNEQFF. CDR3 nucleotide sequence: TGTGCCAGCTCACCGCTGCTCCCGAAAGGGCGGGGCTACAATGAGCAGTTCTTC.

This sequence joins TRBV19 and TRBJ2-1; no definite D call. The CDR3 is 15 amino acids. The V gene's germline CDR1 is LNHDA and CDR2 SQIVND (reference sequence). V was cut by 4 bases and J by 4 bases, with 14 bases left in between. The CDR3 DNA sequence: TGTGCCAGTAGTAGGGCCCTGGGCGCATACAATGAGCAGTTCTTC. Its protein is CASSRALGAYNEQFF. The entire variable domain, with the rest obtained from reference TRBV19 and TRBJ2-1, is as follows: DGGITQSPKYLFRKEGQNVTLSCEQNLNHDAMYWYRQDPGQGLRLIYYSQIVNDFQKGDIAEGYSVSREKKESFPLTVTSAQKNPTAFYLCASSRALGAYNEQFFGPGTRLTVL.

V and J are TRBV4-1 and TRBJ2-3; 10 bases map to TRBD2. V shed 0 bases, J shed 4 bases, and the junction held 10 bases outside the gene matches. Per the germline V gene, CDR1 is MGHRA and CDR2 is YSYEKL. The CDR3 has 18 amino acids. The CDR3 loop is CASSQDRASGSGADTQYF. CDR3 nucleotides: TGCGCCAGCAGCCAAGATCGGGCTAGCGGGAGTGGAGCAGATACGCAGTATTTT.

The chain links TRBV7-6 to TRBJ1-1; tentative D call: TRBD1 (6 bases). V lost 3 bases and J 4 bases, leaving 12 bases between the germline ends. CDR1 is SGHVS, CDR2 FNYEAQ, per germline. This CDR3 region has 14 residues. DNA of the CDR3: TGTGCCAGCAGCTTCGGGGGCCGGGGCACTGAAGCTTTCTTT. Translation: CASSFGGRGTEAFF.